The next 14 T cell receptor beta chains were all read from a single sample in a study of Ad26.COV2.S vaccination and SARS-CoV-2 variants. The method was immunoSEQ multiplex PCR; TCRdb's version includes in-frame clones alone and lacks a portion of them. This sample has 300,000 to 400,000 clones, with 85% found just once. Treatment specified: around 19 received Ad26.COV2.S at low or high dose, single or two shots; five or six received placebo; per-sample allocation not given. Vaccine and placebo recipients were sampled on day 63 after the first injection. This sample comprised peripheral blood, obtained in a trial of Ad26.COV2.S vaccine versus placebo. Receptors originate from a person between 18 and 65 years old who received the Ad26.COV2.S COVID-19 vaccine or a placebo.

V is TRBV11-3 and J is TRBJ2-7, with 7 bases aligning to TRBD2. The CDR3 runs to 13 residues. Germline V gene sequence: CDR1 SGHNT, CDR2 YENEEA. V shed 4 bases, J shed 5 bases, and the junction held 5 bases outside the gene matches. The CDR3 protein is CASSSSGDHEQYF. DNA of the CDR3: TGTGCCAGCAGCTCGAGCGGGGACCACGAGCAGTACTTC.

Points on this clone: Other DNA sequences of this sample code for an identical CDR3. The chain couples TRBV28 to TRBJ1-2; D call uncertain. This CDR3 comprises 12 residues. CDR1 MDHEN and CDR2 SYDVKM come from the germline V gene. Trimming cost V 6 bases and J 1 base, with 6 bases left between them. The CDR3, as DNA: TGTGCCAGCAGCCCCCGTAACTATGGCTACACCTTC. As protein: CASSPRNYGYTF.

This clone showed up just a few times. This chain uses TRBV2 with TRBJ2-5; 9 nucleotides align to TRBD2. V shed 2 bases, J shed 5 bases, and the junction held 3 bases outside the gene matches. Germline V gene sequence: CDR1 SNHLY, CDR2 FYNNEI. The CDR3 has 14 residues. CDR3 amino acids: CASSESGGTETQYF. The CDR3 region has the DNA TGTGCCAGCAGTGAAAGCGGGGGGACGGAGACCCAGTACTTC.

This clone occurred once. The J gene is TRBJ2-2, the V gene TRBV27; D perhaps matches TRBD1 (5 bases). The CDR3 sequence is 15 residues long. Germline loops: CDR1 MNHEY, CDR2 SMNVEV (reference sequence). V dropped 6 bases and J dropped 3 bases, with 14 bases sitting between them. Here the CDR3 DNA reads TGTGCCAGCAGAGATGACAGCTCCGACACCGGGGAGCTGTTTTTT. It translates to CASRDDSSDTGELFF.

The rearrangement joins TRBV30 to TRBJ1-2; a weak D match, TRBD1 (5 bases). The V end lost 0 bases, the J end lost 3 bases, and 11 bases lay between the germline ends. Germline V gene data show CDR1 as GTSNPN and CDR2 as SVGIG (reference sequence). The CDR3 runs to 14 residues. DNA of the CDR3: TGTGCCTGGAGTGTACCTGGGGGGGACTATGGCTACACCTTC. Translated, it gives CAWSVPGGDYGYTF.

The gene calls are TRBV7-9 and TRBJ1-3; 9 bases are a match to TRBD1. The junction had 11 bases not matched to a gene; V was cut back by 8 bases and J by 0 bases. Germline assignment: CDR1 SEHNR and CDR2 FQNEAQ (reference sequence). This CDR3 is 17 amino acids long. The CDR3 protein is CASPGQGKDSSGNTIYF. The CDR3 nucleotides are TGTGCCAGCCCGGGACAGGGAAAAGATAGCTCTGGAAACACCATATATTTT.

The V and J genes are TRBV9 and TRBJ1-3; the D gene is possibly TRBD1 (5 bases). This CDR3 spans 16 amino acids. With 2 bases removed from V and 1 base from J, the gap between germline ends came to 13 bases. Germline V gives CDR1 SGDLS, CDR2 YYNGEE. The CDR3 reads CASSVVPRGSGNTIYF. DNA for the CDR3: TGTGCCAGCAGCGTTGTTCCGCGGGGGTCTGGAAACACCATATATTTT.

The rearrangement joins TRBV28 to TRBJ1-2; D is perhaps TRBD1 (6 bases). Per germline, CDR1 MDHEN and CDR2 SYDVKM. V was trimmed by 7 bases and J by 8 bases, leaving 17 bases between them. This CDR3 has 13 residues. CDR3 sequence reads: CASTPYRDNGYTF. Written as DNA, the CDR3 is TGTGCCAGCACTCCATACCGGGACAACGGCTACACCTTC.

The CDR3 loop is CASSLGAGTPETQYF. DNA of the CDR3: TGCGCCAGCAGCTTGGGGGCAGGGACCCCGGAGACCCAGTACTTC. This sequence joins TRBV5-1 and TRBJ2-5, with D perhaps matching TRBD1 or TRBD2 (5 bases each). Germline CDR1 is SGHRS and CDR2 is YFSETQ. The V end lost 0 bases, the J end lost 5 bases, and 14 bases lay between the germline ends. This CDR3 spans 15 amino acids.

This chain joins TRBV3-1 (or the pseudogene TRBV3-2) and TRBJ2-7, with 8 bases aligning to TRBD2. The CDR3 is 17 residues long. CDR1 and CDR2 from the germline V gene are LGHDT and YNNKEL (reference sequence). V lost 4 bases and J lost 0; bases outside the gene matches: 11. CDR3 nucleotides: TGTGCCAGCAGCCCGACGATTATTAGCGGGGCCTCCTACGAGCAGTACTTC. Protein product: CASSPTIISGASYEQYF.

This clone was observed a handful of times. In DNA, the CDR3 is TGTGCCAGTAATCCCCAGGGGCCCTCAGCTGAAGCTTTCTTT. Amino acid sequence: CASNPQGPSAEAFF. The chain recombines TRBV19 with TRBJ1-1; tentative D call: TRBD1 (6 bases). Germline-derived CDR1 and CDR2 are LNHDA and SQIVND (reference sequence). CDR3 length: 14 amino acids. The ends were cut back, 7 bases at V and 6 bases at J, with 18 bases in the middle.

This clone appeared once. The J gene is TRBJ1-2, the V gene TRBV10-1, with TRBD1 matching over 10 bases. Trimming cost V 6 bases and J 4 bases; bases outside gene matches: 8. This CDR3 is built from 15 residues. Germline CDR1 and CDR2: WNHNN and SYGVQD (reference sequence). In DNA, the CDR3 is TGCGCCAGCAGACTTGGACAGGGGGAGTCCTATGGCTACACCTTC. As protein: CASRLGQGESYGYTF.

This chain connects TRBV5-1 to TRBJ2-1; 9 bases map to TRBD1. CDR1 and CDR2 from the germline V gene are SGHRS and YFSETQ. V was pared by 4 bases and J by 5 bases, with 10 bases of the junction left unmatched. The CDR3 loop spans 16 amino acids. CDR3 sequence: CASSLTGTGSDNEQFF. CDR3 nucleotides: TGCGCCAGCAGCCTTACCGGGACAGGGTCGGACAATGAGCAGTTCTTC. The full variable domain, rest sourced from reference TRBV5-1 and TRBJ2-1, is KAGVTQTPRYLIKTRGQQVTLSCSPISGHRSVSWYQQTPGQGLQFLFEYFSETQRNKGNFPGRFSGRQFSNSRSEMNVSTLELGDSALYLCASSLTGTGSDNEQFFGPGTRLTVL.

This chain links TRBV5-1 with TRBJ2-4; tentatively, D is TRBD1 or TRBD2 (5 bases each). V was trimmed by 3 bases and J by 3 bases, leaving 13 bases between them. Germline lookup yields CDR1 SGHRS and CDR2 YFSETQ. This CDR3 is 15 amino acids long. The CDR3 DNA follows: TGCGCCAGCAGCTCCTGGGACGGGAACAAAAACATTCAGTACTTC. Protein sequence: CASSSWDGNKNIQYF.